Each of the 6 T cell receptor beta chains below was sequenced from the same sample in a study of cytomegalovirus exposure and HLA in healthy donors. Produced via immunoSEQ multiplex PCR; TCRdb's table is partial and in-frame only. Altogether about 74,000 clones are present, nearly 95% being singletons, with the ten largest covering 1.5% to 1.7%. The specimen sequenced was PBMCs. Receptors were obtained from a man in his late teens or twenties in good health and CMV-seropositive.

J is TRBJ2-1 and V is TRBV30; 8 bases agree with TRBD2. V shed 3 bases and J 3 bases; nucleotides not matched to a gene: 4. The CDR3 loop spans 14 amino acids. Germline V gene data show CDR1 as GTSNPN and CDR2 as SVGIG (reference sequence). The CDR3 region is CAWRSGGGYNEQFF. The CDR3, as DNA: TGTGCCTGGAGGAGCGGGGGCGGCTACAATGAGCAGTTCTTC.

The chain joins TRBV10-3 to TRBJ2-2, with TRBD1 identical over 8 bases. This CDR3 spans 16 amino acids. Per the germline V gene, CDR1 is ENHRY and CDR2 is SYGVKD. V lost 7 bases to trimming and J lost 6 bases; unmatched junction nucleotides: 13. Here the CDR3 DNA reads TGTGCCATCAACACGTATAATGGACAGGGATCCGGGGAGCTGTTTTTT. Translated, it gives CAINTYNGQGSGELFF.

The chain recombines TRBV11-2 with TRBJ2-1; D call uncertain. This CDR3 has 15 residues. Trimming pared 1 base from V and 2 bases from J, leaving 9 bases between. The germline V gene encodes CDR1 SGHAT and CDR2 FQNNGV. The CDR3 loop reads CASSLVSSTYNEQFF. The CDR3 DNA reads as TGTGCCAGCAGCTTAGTTTCGAGCACCTACAATGAGCAGTTCTTC.

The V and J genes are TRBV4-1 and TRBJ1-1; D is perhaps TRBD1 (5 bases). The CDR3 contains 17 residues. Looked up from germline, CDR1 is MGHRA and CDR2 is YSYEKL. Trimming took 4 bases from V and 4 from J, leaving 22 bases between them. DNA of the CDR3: TGCGCCAGCAGCCGGCAAAGTGAACGAACGGGGGGCACTGAAGCTTTCTTT. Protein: CASSRQSERTGGTEAFF.

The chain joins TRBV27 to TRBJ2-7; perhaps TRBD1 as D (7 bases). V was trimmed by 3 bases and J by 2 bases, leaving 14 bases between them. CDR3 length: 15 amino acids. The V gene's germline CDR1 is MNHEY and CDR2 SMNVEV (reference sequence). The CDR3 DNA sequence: TGTGCCAGCAGTTTGGGGGGACAGATTCCCTACGAGCAGTACTTC. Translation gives CASSLGGQIPYEQYF.

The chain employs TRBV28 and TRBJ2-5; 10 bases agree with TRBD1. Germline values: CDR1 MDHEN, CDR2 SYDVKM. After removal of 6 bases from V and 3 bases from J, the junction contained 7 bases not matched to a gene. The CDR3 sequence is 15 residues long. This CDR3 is CASSLPGQGEETQYF. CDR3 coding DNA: TGTGCCAGCAGCCTGCCAGGACAGGGGGAAGAGACCCAGTACTTC.